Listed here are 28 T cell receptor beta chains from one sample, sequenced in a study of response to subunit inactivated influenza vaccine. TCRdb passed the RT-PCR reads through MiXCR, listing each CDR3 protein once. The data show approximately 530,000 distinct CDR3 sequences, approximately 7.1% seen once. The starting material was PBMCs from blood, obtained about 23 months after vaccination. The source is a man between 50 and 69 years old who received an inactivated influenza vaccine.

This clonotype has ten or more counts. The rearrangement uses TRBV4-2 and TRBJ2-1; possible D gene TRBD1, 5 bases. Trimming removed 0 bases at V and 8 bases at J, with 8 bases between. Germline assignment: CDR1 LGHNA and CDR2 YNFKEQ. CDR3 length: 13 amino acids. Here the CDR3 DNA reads TGTGCCAGCAGCCAAGACAGGGCCTATGAGCAGTTCTTC. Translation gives CASSQDRAYEQFF.

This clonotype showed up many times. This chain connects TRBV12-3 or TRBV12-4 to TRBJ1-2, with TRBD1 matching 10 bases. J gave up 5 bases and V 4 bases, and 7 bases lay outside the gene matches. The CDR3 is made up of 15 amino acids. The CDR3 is CASSSRDRGIYGYTF. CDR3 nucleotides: TGTGCCAGCAGTTCCCGGGACAGGGGAATTTATGGCTACACCTTC.

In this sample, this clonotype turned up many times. CDR3 coding DNA: TGTGCCAGCAGTTACCCCGGGCGGGGGGGCTCTAATGAGCAGTTCTTC. As protein: CASSYPGRGGSNEQFF. The J gene is TRBJ2-1, the V gene TRBV6-2 or TRBV6-3, with 9 bases identical to TRBD2. The V and J ends lost 2 bases and 7 bases, in that order; junction bases with no gene match: 9. The CDR3 has 16 amino acids. Germline CDR1 reads MNHEY; CDR2 reads SVGEGT.

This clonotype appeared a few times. CDR3 sequence (DNA): TGTGCCAGCAGTTCCGCATTAGCGGGAGGTGTGGGGAATGAGCAGTTCTTC. Its translation: CASSSALAGGVGNEQFF. This chain uses TRBV6-2 or TRBV6-3 with TRBJ2-1; 10 nucleotides agree with TRBD2. Looked up from germline, CDR1 is MNHEY and CDR2 is SVGEGT. The V and J ends lost 4 bases and 7 bases, in that order; junction bases with no gene match: 13. This CDR3 is 17 amino acids long.

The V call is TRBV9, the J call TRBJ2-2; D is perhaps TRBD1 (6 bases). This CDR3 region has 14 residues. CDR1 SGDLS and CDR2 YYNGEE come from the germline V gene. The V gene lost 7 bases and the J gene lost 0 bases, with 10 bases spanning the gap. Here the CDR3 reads CASAGTTNTGELFF. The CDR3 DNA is TGTGCCAGCGCCGGGACAACGAACACCGGGGAGCTGTTTTTT.

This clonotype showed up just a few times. CDR3 DNA sequence: TGTGCCAGCAGCCCAGAAGGAACCGAGCAGTACTTC. This codes for CASSPEGTEQYF. The J gene is TRBJ2-7, the V gene TRBV7-9, with no clear D. Trimming took off 5 bases at V and 6 bases at J, with 11 bases between the two ends. The CDR3 loop spans 12 amino acids. Germline CDR1 SEHNR, CDR2 FQNEAQ (reference sequence).

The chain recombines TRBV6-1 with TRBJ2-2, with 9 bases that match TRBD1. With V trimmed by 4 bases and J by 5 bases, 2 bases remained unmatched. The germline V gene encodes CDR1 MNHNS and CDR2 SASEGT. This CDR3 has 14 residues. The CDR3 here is CASSVGQGTGELFF. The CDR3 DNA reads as TGTGCCAGCAGTGTAGGACAGGGGACCGGGGAGCTGTTTTTT.

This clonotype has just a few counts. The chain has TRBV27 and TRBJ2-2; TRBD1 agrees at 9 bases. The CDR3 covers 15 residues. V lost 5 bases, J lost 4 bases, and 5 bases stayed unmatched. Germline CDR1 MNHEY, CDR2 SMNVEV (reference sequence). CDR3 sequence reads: CASSTGGAVTGELFF. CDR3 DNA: TGTGCCAGCAGTACAGGGGGCGCAGTCACCGGGGAGCTGTTTTTT.

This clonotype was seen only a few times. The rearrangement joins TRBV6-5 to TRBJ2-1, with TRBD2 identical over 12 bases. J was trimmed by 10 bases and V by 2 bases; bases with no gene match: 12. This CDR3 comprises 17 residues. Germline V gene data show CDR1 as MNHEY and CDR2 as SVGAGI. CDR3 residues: CASSYERTSGKFWEQFF. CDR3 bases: TGTGCCAGCAGTTACGAACGGACTAGCGGGAAATTCTGGGAGCAGTTCTTC.

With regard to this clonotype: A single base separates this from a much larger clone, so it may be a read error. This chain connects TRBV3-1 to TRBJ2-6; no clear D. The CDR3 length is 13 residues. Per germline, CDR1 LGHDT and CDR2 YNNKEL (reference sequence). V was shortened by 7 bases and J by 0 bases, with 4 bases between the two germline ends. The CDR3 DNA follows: TGTGCCAGCACCTTCTCTGGGGCCAACGTCCTGACTTTC. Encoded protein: CASTFSGANVLTF.

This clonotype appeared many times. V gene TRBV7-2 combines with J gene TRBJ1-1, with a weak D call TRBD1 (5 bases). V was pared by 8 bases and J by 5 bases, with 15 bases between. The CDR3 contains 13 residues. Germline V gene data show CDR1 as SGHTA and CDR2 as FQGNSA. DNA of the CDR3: TGTGCCAGCTATATGCACGGGGGTACTGAAGCTTTCTTT. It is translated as CASYMHGGTEAFF.

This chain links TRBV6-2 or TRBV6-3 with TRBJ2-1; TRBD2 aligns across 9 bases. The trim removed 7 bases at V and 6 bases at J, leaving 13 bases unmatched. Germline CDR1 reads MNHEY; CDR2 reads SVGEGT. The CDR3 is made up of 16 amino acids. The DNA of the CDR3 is TGTGCCAGCAACCCCGAGCTACTAGCGGGCCGCAATGAGCAGTTCTTC. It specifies CASNPELLAGRNEQFF.

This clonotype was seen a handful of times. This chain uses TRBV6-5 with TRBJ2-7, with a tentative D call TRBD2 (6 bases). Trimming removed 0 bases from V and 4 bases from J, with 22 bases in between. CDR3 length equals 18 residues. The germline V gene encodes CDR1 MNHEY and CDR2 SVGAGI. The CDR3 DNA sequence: TGTGCCAGCAGTTACTCGCCAAGCGGGCAGCTGAATTTTTACGAGCAGTACTTC. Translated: CASSYSPSGQLNFYEQYF.

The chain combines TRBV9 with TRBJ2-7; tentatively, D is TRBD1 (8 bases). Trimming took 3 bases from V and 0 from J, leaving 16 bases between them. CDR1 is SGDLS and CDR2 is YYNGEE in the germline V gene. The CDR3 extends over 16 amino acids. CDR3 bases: TGTGCCAGCAGCGCTACAGGGGGGGAGAGCTCCTACGAGCAGTACTTC. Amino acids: CASSATGGESSYEQYF.

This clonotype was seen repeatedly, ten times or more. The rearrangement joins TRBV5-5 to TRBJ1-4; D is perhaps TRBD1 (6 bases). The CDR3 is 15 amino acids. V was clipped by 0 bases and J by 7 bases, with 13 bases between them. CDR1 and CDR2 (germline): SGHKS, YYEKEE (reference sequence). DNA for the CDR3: TGTGCCAGCAGCTTGGACAGGGCCGAGGGTGAAAAACTGTTTTTT. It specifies CASSLDRAEGEKLFF.

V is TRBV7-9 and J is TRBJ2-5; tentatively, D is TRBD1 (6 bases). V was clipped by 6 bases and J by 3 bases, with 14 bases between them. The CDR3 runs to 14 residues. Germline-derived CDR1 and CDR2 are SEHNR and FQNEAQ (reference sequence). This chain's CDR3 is CASSSGGWEETQYF. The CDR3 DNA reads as TGTGCCAGCAGTTCTGGGGGCTGGGAAGAGACCCAGTACTTC.

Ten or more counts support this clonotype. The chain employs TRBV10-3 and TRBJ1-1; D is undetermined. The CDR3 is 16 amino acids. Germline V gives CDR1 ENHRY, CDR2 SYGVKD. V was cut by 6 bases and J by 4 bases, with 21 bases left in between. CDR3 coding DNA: TGTGCCATCAGCCCTAGGGCCCGAAATAGTGGCACTGAAGCTTTCTTT. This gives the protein CAISPRARNSGTEAFF.

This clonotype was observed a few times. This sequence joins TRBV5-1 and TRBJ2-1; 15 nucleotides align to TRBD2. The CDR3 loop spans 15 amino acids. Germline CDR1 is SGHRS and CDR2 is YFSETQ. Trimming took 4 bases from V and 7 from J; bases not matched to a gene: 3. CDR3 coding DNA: TGCGCCAGCAGCCGGACTAGCGGGAGGGGAAATGAGCAGTTCTTC. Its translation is CASSRTSGRGNEQFF.

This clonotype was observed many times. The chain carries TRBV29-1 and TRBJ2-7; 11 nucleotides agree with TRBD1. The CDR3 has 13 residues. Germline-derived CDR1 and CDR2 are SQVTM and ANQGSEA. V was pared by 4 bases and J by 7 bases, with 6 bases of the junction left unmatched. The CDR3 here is CSVVRTGGKEQYF. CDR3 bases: TGCAGCGTTGTGCGGACAGGGGGCAAGGAGCAGTACTTC.

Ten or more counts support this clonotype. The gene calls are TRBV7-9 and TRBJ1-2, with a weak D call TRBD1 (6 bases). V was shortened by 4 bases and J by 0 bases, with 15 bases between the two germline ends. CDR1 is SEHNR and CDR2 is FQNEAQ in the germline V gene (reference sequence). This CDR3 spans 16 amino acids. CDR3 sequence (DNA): TGTGCCAGCAGCTCAACTATCCGACAGGCTAACTATGGCTACACCTTC. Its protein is CASSSTIRQANYGYTF.

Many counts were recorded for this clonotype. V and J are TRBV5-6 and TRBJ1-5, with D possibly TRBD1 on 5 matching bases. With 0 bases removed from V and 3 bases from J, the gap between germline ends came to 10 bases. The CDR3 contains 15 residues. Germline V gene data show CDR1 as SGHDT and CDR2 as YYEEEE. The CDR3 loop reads CASSLGPTANQPQHF. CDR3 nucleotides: TGTGCCAGCAGCTTGGGGCCGACAGCCAATCAGCCCCAGCATTTT.

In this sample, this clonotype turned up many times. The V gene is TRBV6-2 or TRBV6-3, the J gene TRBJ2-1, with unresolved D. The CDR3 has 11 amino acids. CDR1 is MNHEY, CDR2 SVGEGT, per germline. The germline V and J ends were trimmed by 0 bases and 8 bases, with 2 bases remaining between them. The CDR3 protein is CASSYSDEQFF. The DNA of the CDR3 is TGTGCCAGCAGTTACTCGGATGAGCAGTTCTTC.

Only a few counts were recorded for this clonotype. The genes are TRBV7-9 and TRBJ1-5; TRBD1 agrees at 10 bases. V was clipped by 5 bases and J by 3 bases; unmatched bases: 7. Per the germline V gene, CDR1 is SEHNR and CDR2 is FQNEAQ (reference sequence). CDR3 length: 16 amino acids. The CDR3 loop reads CASSAQGQGSNQPQHF. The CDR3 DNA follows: TGTGCCAGCAGCGCTCAGGGACAGGGGTCCAATCAGCCCCAGCATTTT.

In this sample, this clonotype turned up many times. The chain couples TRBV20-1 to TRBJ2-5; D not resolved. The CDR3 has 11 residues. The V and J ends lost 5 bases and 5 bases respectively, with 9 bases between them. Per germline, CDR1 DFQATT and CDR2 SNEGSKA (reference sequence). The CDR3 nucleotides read TGCAGTGCTCGCCTTTGGGAGACCCAGTACTTC. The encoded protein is CSARLWETQYF.

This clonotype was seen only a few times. The DNA of the CDR3 is TGCAGTGCTTTCGGGGTCCAAGAGACCCAGTACTTC. This encodes CSAFGVQETQYF. This chain links TRBV20-1 with TRBJ2-5, with a tentative D call TRBD2 (5 bases). From germline, CDR1 is DFQATT and CDR2 SNEGSKA (reference sequence). V was pared by 5 bases and J by 1 base, with 8 bases between. The CDR3 sequence is 12 residues long.

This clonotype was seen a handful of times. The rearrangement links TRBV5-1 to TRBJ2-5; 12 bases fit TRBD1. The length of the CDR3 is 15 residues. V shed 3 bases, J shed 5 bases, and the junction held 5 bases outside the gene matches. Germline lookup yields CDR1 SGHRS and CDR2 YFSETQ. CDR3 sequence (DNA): TGCGCCAGCAGCTCCGGGACAGGGGGCGCGGAGACCCAGTACTTC. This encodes CASSSGTGGAETQYF.

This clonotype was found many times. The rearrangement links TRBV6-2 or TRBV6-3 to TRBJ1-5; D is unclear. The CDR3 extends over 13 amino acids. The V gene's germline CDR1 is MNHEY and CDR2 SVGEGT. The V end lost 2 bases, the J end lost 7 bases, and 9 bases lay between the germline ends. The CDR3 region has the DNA TGTGCCAGCAGTTACGGACCTCAACAGCCCCAGCATTTT. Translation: CASSYGPQQPQHF.

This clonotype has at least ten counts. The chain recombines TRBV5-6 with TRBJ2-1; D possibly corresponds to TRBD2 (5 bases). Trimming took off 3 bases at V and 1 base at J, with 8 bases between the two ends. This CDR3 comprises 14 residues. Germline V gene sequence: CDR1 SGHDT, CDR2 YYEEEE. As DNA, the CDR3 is TGTGCCAGCAGCTGGGGAGTTTCCTACAATGAGCAGTTCTTC. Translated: CASSWGVSYNEQFF.